What follows are 10 T cell receptor beta chains derived from one specimen sequenced in a study of CD8 T cells in ankylosing spondylitis. TCRdb reprocessed the 5' RACE reads with MiXCR, giving one entry per CDR3 protein. This sample has 180,000 or so distinct CDR3 sequences, with more than 9% found just once. Sequenced material: blood, either unsorted or a sorted T cell fraction (not recorded which). These receptors all stem from a male donor with ankylosing spondylitis or in good health (not recorded which).

This clonotype was counted a few times. The chain employs TRBV9 and TRBJ1-4; tentative D call: TRBD1 (6 bases). This CDR3 has 16 residues. Trimming removed 0 bases from V and 0 bases from J, with 9 bases in between. CDR1 and CDR2 from the germline V gene are SGDLS and YYNGEE. For the CDR3, the DNA is TGTGCCAGCAGCGTAGGGGGGGCCGCAACTAATGAAAAACTGTTTTTT. It translates to CASSVGGAATNEKLFF. Full variable domain (rest looked up from reference TRBV9 and TRBJ1-4): DSGVTQTPKHLITATGQRVTLRCSPRSGDLSVYWYQQSLDQGLQFLIQYYNGEERAKGNILERFSAQQFPDLHSELNLSSLELGDSALYFCASSVGGAATNEKLFFGSGTQLSVL.

The chain combines TRBV7-9 with TRBJ1-1; 9 bases are a match to TRBD1. The CDR3 is 15 residues long. Germline CDR1 SEHNR, CDR2 FQNEAQ (reference sequence). V lost 4 bases to trimming and J lost 1 base; unmatched junction nucleotides: 4. The CDR3 nucleotides are TGTGCCAGCAGCTCCCCGGACAGGGGGAACACTGAAGCTTTCTTT. Amino acid sequence: CASSSPDRGNTEAFF.

The chain employs TRBV20-1 and TRBJ1-1; D remains ambiguous. Germline CDR1 reads DFQATT; CDR2 reads SNEGSKA (reference sequence). This CDR3 region has 12 residues. V was trimmed by 0 bases and J by 6 bases, leaving 8 bases between them. The chain's CDR3 is CSARDYAAEAFF. The CDR3 DNA reads TGCAGTGCTAGAGATTACGCCGCTGAAGCTTTCTTT.

This chain joins TRBV20-1 and TRBJ2-3, with 11 bases lining up with TRBD2. V lost 5 bases to trimming and J lost 1 base; unmatched junction nucleotides: 5. The germline CDR1 and CDR2 sequences are DFQATT and SNEGSKA (reference sequence). The CDR3 is 15 residues long. The CDR3 protein is CSADPGLAGTDTQYF. CDR3 sequence (DNA): TGCAGTGCTGATCCGGGACTAGCGGGCACAGATACGCAGTATTTT.

This clonotype was observed many times. The J gene is TRBJ1-4, the V gene TRBV5-1; D is perhaps TRBD1 (6 bases). Germline V lookup: CDR1 SGHRS, CDR2 YFSETQ. The CDR3 is 14 residues long. The V and J ends lost 4 bases and 8 bases respectively, with 15 bases between them. The CDR3 nucleotides read TGCGCCAGCAGCCCCGAGGGGGGGCGAGAAAAACTGTTTTTT. Amino acid sequence: CASSPEGGREKLFF.

The V and J genes are TRBV7-9 and TRBJ1-4, with D possibly matching TRBD1 (5 bases). The CDR3 is 15 amino acids. The germline gives CDR1 SEHNR, CDR2 FQNEAQ (reference sequence). V gave up 2 bases and J gave up 12 bases, with 19 bases separating them. The chain's CDR3 is CASSLHGTAEVELFF. The CDR3, as DNA: TGTGCCAGCAGCTTACATGGGACGGCAGAAGTCGAACTGTTTTTT.

The rearrangement uses TRBV5-1 and TRBJ2-1; 7 bases align to TRBD1. The V segment lost 0 bases and the J segment 3 bases; nucleotides outside the gene matches: 6. This CDR3 comprises 16 residues. Germline CDR1 and CDR2: SGHRS and YFSETQ. CDR3 bases: TGCGCCAGCAGCTTGGTATTGGGGACAGACTACAATGAGCAGTTCTTC. Its translation is CASSLVLGTDYNEQFF.

This clonotype has only a few counts. The gene calls are TRBV12-3 or TRBV12-4 and TRBJ2-3; D tentatively reads TRBD1 or TRBD2 (6 bases each). This CDR3 is 14 amino acids long. Trimming stripped 6 bases from V and 4 bases from J, with 14 bases between. CDR3 coding DNA: TGTGCCAGCAGCGATCCGGGGGCCTCAGATACGCAGTATTTT. As protein: CASSDPGASDTQYF.

CDR3 protein: CASSQESQGGNQPQHF. CDR3 nucleotides: TGCGCCAGCAGCCAAGAATCTCAGGGCGGCAATCAGCCCCAGCATTTT. The chain carries TRBV4-1 and TRBJ1-5; D is possibly TRBD1 (5 bases). V lost 0 bases, J lost 2 bases, and 11 bases lay in between. Germline V gene lookup returns CDR1 MGHRA and CDR2 YSYEKL. The CDR3 covers 16 residues.

This clonotype was picked up many times. The chain is built from TRBV29-1 and TRBJ2-2, with D unclear. From germline, CDR1 is SQVTM and CDR2 ANQGSEA. The CDR3 is 13 amino acids. The ends were cut back, 3 bases at V and 2 bases at J, with 7 bases in the middle. The CDR3 DNA sequence: TGCAGCGTTGAGGCCAGCAACACCGGGGAGCTGTTTTTT. Protein sequence: CSVEASNTGELFF.